This T cell receptor beta chain originates from a study of control samples from healthy donors and cancer patients. Assay: immunoSEQ multiplex PCR; the TCRdb copy retains only in-frame clones and omits some. The repertoire holds 100,000 or so clones, with roughly 80% as singletons. Germline CDR1 ENHRY, CDR2 SYGVKD. This CDR3 has 12 amino acids. The V and J ends lost 10 bases and 5 bases respectively, with 14 bases between them. This chain connects TRBV10-3 to TRBJ2-5; D may match TRBD1 or TRBD2 (5 bases each). The source material was blood. The receptor was isolated from a woman between 45 and 60 years old in good health. The CDR3: CATDGGGETQYF. CDR3 coding DNA: TGTGCCACCGATGGGGGTGGGGAGACCCAGTACTTC.